This T cell receptor (beta chain) was captured by sequencing in a study of OX40 agonist ivuxolimab in advanced cancers. Study-level points and caveats: Compared with CD4+, CD8+ T cells on average had more expanded clones.

In the case of this clone: Its antigen is still unknown.

Generated by immunoSEQ multiplex PCR, the TCRdb table keeps only in-frame clones and is missing some. Here the sample spans roughly 56,000 clones, roughly 81% being singletons. The germline V gene encodes CDR1 SGHTA and CDR2 FQGNSA. V was clipped by 5 bases and J by 11 bases; unmatched bases: 9. CDR3 length equals 12 residues. The source is an adult with an advanced solid tumor such as melanoma, head and neck, liver or kidney cancer. The chain recombines TRBV7-2 with TRBJ2-7; TRBD2 aligns across 7 bases. Sequenced material: CD4+ or CD8+ T cells sorted from blood, taken in a trial of the OX40 agonist ivuxolimab. CDR3 loop: CASSVPGGPEYF. The CDR3 coding sequence is TGTGCCAGCAGCGTGCCGGGGGGACCAGAGTACTTC.